Given below is one TCR beta chain in context. Its antigen is undetermined. Use of 60 Vbeta and 13 Jbeta primers characterized the PCR. TCRdb keeps only in-frame clones here, not all; method: immunoSEQ multiplex PCR. The repertoire holds about 94,000 clones, with approximately 74% as singletons. In nominal health when sampled, donors likely had unrecorded immune exposures nonetheless. The data originate from a study of cytomegalovirus exposure and HLA in healthy donors. Turning to the study itself: Early released data had about 80 million unique TCRs, all coming from HLA-typed donors. Study findings and constraints: TRBV6-2, TRBV6-3 and some other V segments were excluded as indistinguishable.

The CDR3 extends over 15 amino acids. V was shortened by 0 bases and J by 0 bases, with 8 bases between the two germline ends. The germline V gene encodes CDR1 SGHRS and CDR2 YFSETQ. Source material: PBMCs. The receptor was derived from a man in his thirties or forties in good health and CMV-seropositive. This chain connects TRBV5-1 to TRBJ2-3; no clear D gene. The CDR3 nucleotides are TGCGCCAGCAGCTTGGATCTTTCTAGCACAGATACGCAGTATTTT. This encodes CASSLDLSSTDTQYF.